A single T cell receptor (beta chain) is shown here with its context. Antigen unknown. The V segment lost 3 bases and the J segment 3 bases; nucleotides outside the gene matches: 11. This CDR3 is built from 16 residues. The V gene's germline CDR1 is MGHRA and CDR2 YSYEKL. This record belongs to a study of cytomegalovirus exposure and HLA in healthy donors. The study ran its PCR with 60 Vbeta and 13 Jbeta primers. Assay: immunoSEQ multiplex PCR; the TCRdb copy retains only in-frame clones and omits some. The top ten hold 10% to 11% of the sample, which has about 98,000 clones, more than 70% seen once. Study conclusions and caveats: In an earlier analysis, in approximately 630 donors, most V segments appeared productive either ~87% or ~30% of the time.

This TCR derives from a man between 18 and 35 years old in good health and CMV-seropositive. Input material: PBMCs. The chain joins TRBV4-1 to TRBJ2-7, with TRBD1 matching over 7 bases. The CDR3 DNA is TGCGCCAGCAGCCACCCCTACCGGGACAGTTACTACGAGCAGTACTTC. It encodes CASSHPYRDSYYEQYF.